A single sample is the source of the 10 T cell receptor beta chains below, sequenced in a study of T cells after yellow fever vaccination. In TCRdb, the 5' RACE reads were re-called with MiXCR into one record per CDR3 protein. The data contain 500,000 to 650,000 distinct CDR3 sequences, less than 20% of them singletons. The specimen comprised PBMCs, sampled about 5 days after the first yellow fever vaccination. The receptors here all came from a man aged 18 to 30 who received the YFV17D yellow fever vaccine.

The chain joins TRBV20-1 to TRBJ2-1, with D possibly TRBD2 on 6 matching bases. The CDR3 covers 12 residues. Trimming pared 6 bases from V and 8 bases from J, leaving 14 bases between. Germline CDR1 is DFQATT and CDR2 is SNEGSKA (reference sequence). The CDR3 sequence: CSAPRGTYEQFF. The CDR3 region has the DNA TGCAGTGCCCCCCGCGGGACCTATGAGCAGTTCTTC.

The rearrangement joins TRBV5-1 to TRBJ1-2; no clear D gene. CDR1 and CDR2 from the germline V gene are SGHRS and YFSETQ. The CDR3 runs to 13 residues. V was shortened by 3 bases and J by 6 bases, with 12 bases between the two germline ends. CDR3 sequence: CASSSRPVHGYTF. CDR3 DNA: TGCGCCAGCAGCTCGCGTCCCGTCCATGGCTACACCTTC.

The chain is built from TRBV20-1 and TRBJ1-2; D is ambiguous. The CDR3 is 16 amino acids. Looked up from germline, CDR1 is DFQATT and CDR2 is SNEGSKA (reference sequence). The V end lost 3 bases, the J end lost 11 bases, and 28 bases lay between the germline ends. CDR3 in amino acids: CSARTPEGRSNIGYTF. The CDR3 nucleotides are TGCAGTGCTAGGACCCCAGAGGGCCGATCTAACATTGGTTACACCTTC.

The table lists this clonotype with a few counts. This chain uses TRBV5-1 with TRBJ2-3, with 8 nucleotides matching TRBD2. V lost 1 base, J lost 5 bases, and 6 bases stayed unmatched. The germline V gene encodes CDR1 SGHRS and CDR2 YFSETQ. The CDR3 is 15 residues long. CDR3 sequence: CASSLTGGPGDTQYF. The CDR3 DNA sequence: TGCGCCAGCAGCTTGACGGGGGGGCCCGGAGATACGCAGTATTTT.

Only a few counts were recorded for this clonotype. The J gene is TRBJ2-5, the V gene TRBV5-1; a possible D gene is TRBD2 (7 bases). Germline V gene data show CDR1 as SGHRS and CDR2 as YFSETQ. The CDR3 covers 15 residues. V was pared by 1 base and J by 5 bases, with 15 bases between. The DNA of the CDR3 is TGCGCCAGCAGCTTGTGGGGGGGCTCGGCGGAGACCCAGTACTTC. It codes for CASSLWGGSAETQYF.

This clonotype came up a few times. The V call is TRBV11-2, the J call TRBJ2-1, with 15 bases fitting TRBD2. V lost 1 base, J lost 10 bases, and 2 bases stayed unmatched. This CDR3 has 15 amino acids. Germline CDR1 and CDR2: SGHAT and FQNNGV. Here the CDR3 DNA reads TGTGCCAGCAGCTTAGGGACTAGCGGGGGGGCCGAGCAGTTCTTC. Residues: CASSLGTSGGAEQFF.

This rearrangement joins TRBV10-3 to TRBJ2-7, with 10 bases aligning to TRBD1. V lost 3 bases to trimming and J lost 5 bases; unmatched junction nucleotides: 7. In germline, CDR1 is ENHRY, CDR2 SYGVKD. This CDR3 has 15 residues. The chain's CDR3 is CAISEGTGVNDEQYV. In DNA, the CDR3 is TGTGCCATCAGTGAAGGGACAGGGGTAAATGACGAGCAGTACGTC.

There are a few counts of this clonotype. The CDR3 DNA reads TGTGCCAGCAGCTGGGGGGGCGGATATTATGGCTACACCTTC. Translating gives CASSWGGGYYGYTF. The rearrangement links TRBV7-9 to TRBJ1-2; the D gene is possibly TRBD1 (6 bases). CDR1 is SEHNR and CDR2 is FQNEAQ in the germline V gene (reference sequence). The V gene lost 4 bases and the J gene lost 5 bases, with 14 bases spanning the gap. CDR3 size: 14 residues.

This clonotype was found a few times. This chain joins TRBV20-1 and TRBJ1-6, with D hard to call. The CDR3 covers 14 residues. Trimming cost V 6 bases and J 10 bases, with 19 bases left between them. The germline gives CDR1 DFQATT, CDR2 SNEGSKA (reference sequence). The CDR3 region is CSASPGSDGSPLHF. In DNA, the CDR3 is TGCAGTGCCAGCCCCGGGTCTGATGGGTCACCCCTCCACTTT.

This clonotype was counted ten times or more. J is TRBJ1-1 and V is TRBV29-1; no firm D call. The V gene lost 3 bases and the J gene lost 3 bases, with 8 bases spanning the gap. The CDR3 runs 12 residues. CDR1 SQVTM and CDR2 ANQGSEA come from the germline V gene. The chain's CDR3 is CSVDDGHTEAFF. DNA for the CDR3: TGCAGCGTTGATGACGGGCACACTGAAGCTTTCTTT. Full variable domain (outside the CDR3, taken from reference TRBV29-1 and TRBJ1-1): SAVISQKPSRDICQRGTSLTIQCQVDSQVTMMFWYRQQPGQSLTLIATANQGSEATYESGFVIDKFPISRPNLTFSTLTVSNMSPEDSSIYLCSVDDGHTEAFFGQGTRLTVV.